The 17 T cell receptor beta chains given below trace back to one sample, sequenced in a study of T cells in Graves' hyperthyroidism and ophthalmopathy. Template material for amplifying TCR beta CDR3 regions consisted of RNA transcripts. Researchers ran a first-round RT-PCR on the TCR CDR3 using the HTBI primer set. Each CDR3 protein is one row after TCRdb ran MiXCR on the multiplex PCR reads. The sample contains a few hundred thousand distinct CDR3 sequences, around 15% of which appear only once. Sequencing used blood. Receptors originate from a woman younger than 45 with Graves' ophthalmopathy.

This clonotype was seen many times. The chain combines TRBV16 with TRBJ2-7; either TRBD1 or TRBD2 may fit D (7 bases each). Germline values: CDR1 KGHSY, CDR2 FQNENV. There are 18 residues in the CDR3. Trimming took off 1 base at V and 5 bases at J, with 24 bases between the two ends. The CDR3, as DNA: TGTGCCAGCAGCCAATGGGCCCGGGGGGCGGGACAGTCCCACGAGCAGTACTTC. Its translation is CASSQWARGAGQSHEQYF.

This clonotype was recorded many times. This chain uses TRBV2 with TRBJ2-5; perhaps TRBD2 as D (6 bases). Germline values: CDR1 SNHLY, CDR2 FYNNEI. The CDR3 extends over 13 amino acids. Trimming took off 6 bases at V and 4 bases at J, with 12 bases between the two ends. CDR3 protein: CASRETSPETQYF. CDR3 nucleotides: TGTGCCAGCAGAGAGACTAGTCCAGAGACCCAGTACTTC.

This clonotype was seen a few times. J is TRBJ2-1 and V is TRBV7-6, with TRBD2 identical over 10 bases. The CDR3 runs 17 residues. V lost 3 bases, J lost 0 bases, and 5 bases stayed unmatched. CDR1 SGHVS and CDR2 FNYEAQ come from the germline V gene. The CDR3 reads CASSFSSGGPSYNEQFF. CDR3 DNA sequence: TGTGCCAGCAGCTTTTCTAGCGGGGGCCCCTCCTACAATGAGCAGTTCTTC.

This clonotype was detected ten times or more. CDR3 in DNA: TGTGCCAGCCTACCTCAGGGGGCGGTAAGCAACACTGAAGCTTTCTTT. Amino acids: CASLPQGAVSNTEAFF. V is TRBV2 and J is TRBJ1-1; TRBD1 matches at 8 bases. Germline trimming cut 8 bases from V and 2 bases from J; bases unmatched to any gene: 13. This CDR3 spans 16 amino acids. The germline V gene encodes CDR1 SNHLY and CDR2 FYNNEI.

The V gene is TRBV28, the J gene TRBJ2-7; possibly TRBD1 for D (7 bases). The CDR3 is made up of 17 amino acids. The V gene lost 3 bases and the J gene lost 0 bases, with 18 bases spanning the gap. Germline loops: CDR1 MDHEN, CDR2 SYDVKM. CDR3 DNA: TGTGCCAGCAGTTTTGAGTGGCGGGACAGAATCTCCTACGAGCAGTACTTC. Translation gives CASSFEWRDRISYEQYF.

The chain joins TRBV10-2 to TRBJ1-1; D call uncertain. The germline CDR1 and CDR2 sequences are WSHSY and SAAADI. The V and J ends lost 4 bases and 6 bases respectively, with 12 bases between them. The CDR3 loop spans 13 amino acids. CDR3 sequence: CASSAPSVAEAFF. DNA for the CDR3: TGCGCCAGCAGTGCACCCTCGGTCGCTGAAGCTTTCTTT.

This chain joins TRBV28 and TRBJ2-5; 9 bases map to TRBD2. The CDR3 runs to 14 residues. Per germline, CDR1 MDHEN and CDR2 SYDVKM. V trimming: 5 bases; J trimming: 4 bases; junction bases outside the gene matches: 5. The CDR3 region is CASSRKTSGETQYF. In nucleotides, the CDR3 is TGTGCCAGCAGTCGGAAGACTAGCGGAGAGACCCAGTACTTC.

This clonotype was recorded at least ten times. The chain is built from TRBV6-1 and TRBJ1-5; D is uncertain. Trimming shortened V by 1 base and J by 0 bases, and 16 bases separated the two germline ends. Germline V gene sequence: CDR1 MNHNS, CDR2 SASEGT. The CDR3 spans 18 residues. CDR3 region: CASSEDPPSYTSNQPQHF. The CDR3 DNA reads as TGTGCCAGCAGTGAAGACCCTCCCAGTTATACTAGCAATCAGCCCCAGCATTTT.

This clonotype was detected ten times or more. This chain uses TRBV20-1 with TRBJ2-3, with D possibly called TRBD1 or TRBD2 (6 bases each). Germline V gene sequence: CDR1 DFQATT, CDR2 SNEGSKA (reference sequence). V lost 4 bases and J lost 5, with 22 bases in between. The CDR3 is made up of 16 amino acids. CDR3 region: CSANRGTKGFGDTQYF. The CDR3 DNA reads TGCAGTGCTAACCGGGGGACAAAAGGATTCGGAGATACGCAGTATTTT.

A few counts support this clonotype. CDR3 sequence reads: CATRREGRIDTQYF. The CDR3 region has the DNA TGTGCCACAAGGAGAGAGGGGCGCATAGATACGCAGTATTTT. This sequence joins TRBV7-9 and TRBJ2-3, with D possibly called TRBD1 or TRBD2 (5 bases each). The CDR3 sequence is 14 residues long. V was cut by 10 bases and J by 5 bases, with 19 bases left in between. Germline V gene lookup returns CDR1 SEHNR and CDR2 FQNEAQ (reference sequence).

This clonotype was seen repeatedly, ten times or more. The chain joins TRBV20-1 to TRBJ1-6; possible D gene TRBD1, 6 bases. Trimming cost V 4 bases and J 8 bases, with 21 bases left between them. Germline V gene sequence: CDR1 DFQATT, CDR2 SNEGSKA (reference sequence). This CDR3 has 16 residues. CDR3 nucleotides: TGCAGTGCTACGAGGGGGAACCTATGGGACGATTCACCCCTCCACTTT. Its protein product is CSATRGNLWDDSPLHF.

This chain links TRBV7-2 with TRBJ2-7; 8 nucleotides line up with TRBD2. Germline assignment: CDR1 SGHTA and CDR2 FQGNSA. The CDR3 extends over 14 amino acids. V was pared by 5 bases and J by 3 bases, with 6 bases of the junction left unmatched. The CDR3 DNA is TGTGCCAGCAGCCACCTTGGGACTAGCTACGAGCAGTACTTC. Translating gives CASSHLGTSYEQYF.

The chain has TRBV16 and TRBJ1-5; D not resolved. CDR1 and CDR2 (germline): KGHSY, FQNENV. There are 16 residues in the CDR3. Trimming stripped 2 bases from V and 1 base from J, with 12 bases between. The CDR3, as DNA: TGTGCCAGCAGCCAAGTAACCGTACAAAGCAATCAGCCCCAGCATTTT. This translates into CASSQVTVQSNQPQHF.

The sample holds one count of this clonotype. The rearrangement joins TRBV11-2 to TRBJ2-1; TRBD1 matches at 8 bases. Trimming removed 5 bases from V and 0 bases from J; junction bases left unmatched: 6. Germline loops: CDR1 SGHAT, CDR2 FQNNGV. CDR3 size: 16 residues. The CDR3 loop is CASSITTGGSYNEQFF. CDR3 in DNA: TGTGCCAGCAGCATCACCACAGGGGGCTCCTACAATGAGCAGTTCTTC.

The chain combines TRBV7-9 with TRBJ2-7; 12 positions match TRBD2. Trimming cost V 3 bases and J 8 bases; bases outside gene matches: 14. This CDR3 comprises 17 residues. The V gene's germline CDR1 is SEHNR and CDR2 FQNEAQ (reference sequence). DNA of the CDR3: TGTGCCAGCAGCTTCCCCGTGGGACTAGCGGGCGAGTTAAAGCAGTACTTC. Residues: CASSFPVGLAGELKQYF. Full variable domain (remainder filled in from reference TRBV7-9 and TRBJ2-7): DTGVSQNPRHKITKRGQNVTFRCDPISEHNRLYWYRQTLGQGPEFLTYFQNEAQLEKSRLLSDRFSAERPKGSFSTLEIQRTEQGDSAMYLCASSFPVGLAGELKQYFGPGTRLTVT.

This clonotype occurred many times. The rearrangement uses TRBV27 and TRBJ2-7; 12 bases map to TRBD2. The ends lost 5 bases at V and 6 bases at J; junction bases unmatched: 8. CDR1 and CDR2 from the germline V gene are MNHEY and SMNVEV (reference sequence). The CDR3 loop spans 15 amino acids. In nucleotides, the CDR3 is TGTGCCAGCAGTCCTCTAGCGGGGGGGCAAGGCGAGCAGTACTTC. This translates into CASSPLAGGQGEQYF.

This clonotype has at least ten counts. The chain joins TRBV7-2 to TRBJ2-3; no clear D gene. The CDR3 loop spans 14 amino acids. V lost 1 base to trimming and J lost 0 bases, with 5 bases between them. The germline V gene encodes CDR1 SGHTA and CDR2 FQGNSA. The CDR3 coding sequence is TGTGCCAGCAGCTTAGGCCACAGCACAGATACGCAGTATTTT. Translating gives CASSLGHSTDTQYF.